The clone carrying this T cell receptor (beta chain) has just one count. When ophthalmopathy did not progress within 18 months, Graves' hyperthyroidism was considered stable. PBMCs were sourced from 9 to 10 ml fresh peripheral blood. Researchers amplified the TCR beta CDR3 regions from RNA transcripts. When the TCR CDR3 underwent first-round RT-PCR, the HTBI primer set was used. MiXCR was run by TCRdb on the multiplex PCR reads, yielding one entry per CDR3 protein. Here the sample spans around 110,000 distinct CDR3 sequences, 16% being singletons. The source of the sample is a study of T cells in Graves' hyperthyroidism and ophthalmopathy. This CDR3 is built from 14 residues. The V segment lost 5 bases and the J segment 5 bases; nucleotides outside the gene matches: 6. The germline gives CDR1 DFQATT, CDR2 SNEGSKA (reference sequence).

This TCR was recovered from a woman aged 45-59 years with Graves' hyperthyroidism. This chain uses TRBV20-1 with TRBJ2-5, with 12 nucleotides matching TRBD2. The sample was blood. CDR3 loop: CSASLAGGPETQYF. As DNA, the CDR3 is TGCAGTGCTTCTCTAGCGGGAGGGCCGGAGACCCAGTACTTC.